The present TCR beta chain was sequenced within a study of OX40 agonist ivuxolimab in advanced cancers. Background on the study: A male proportion of around 86% was recorded, with mean age approximately 56 years and range about 20 to 85. Earlier anti-PD-1, anti-PD-L1 or anti-CTLA-4 therapy was permitted; roughly 42% had received some. Study-wide findings and caveats: More expanded clones were found, on average, in CD8+ than in CD4+ T cells.

As regards this clone: What it binds is not known.

Germline V lookup: CDR1 SEHNR, CDR2 FQNEAQ (reference sequence). The CDR3 length is 13 residues. The V gene lost 4 bases and the J gene lost 2 bases, with 8 bases spanning the gap. Generated by immunoSEQ multiplex PCR, the TCRdb table keeps only in-frame clones and is missing some. The sample has about 21,000 clones, approximately 89% seen once. Material: CD4+ or CD8+ T cells sorted from blood, obtained in a trial of the OX40 agonist ivuxolimab. The J gene is TRBJ1-1, the V gene TRBV7-9, with D unresolved. The clonotype originates from an adult with an advanced solid tumor such as melanoma, head and neck, liver or kidney cancer. The CDR3: CASSSDGNTEAFF. The CDR3 DNA is TGTGCCAGCAGCTCGGACGGAAACACTGAAGCTTTCTTT.